This T cell receptor beta chain was profiled in a study of T cell responses to AZD1222 COVID-19 vaccine. Assay: immunoSEQ multiplex PCR; the TCRdb copy retains only in-frame clones and omits some. Counted here are 200,000 or so clones, 90% to 95% occurring once; the ten biggest clones make up 9.2%. Study-level points and caveats: Donors were mostly white British, more females; clonal diversity possibly underestimated. Spike-specific TCRs gained breadth and depth after people received two AZD1222 doses. A reported finding is that nearly half of spike-specific TCRs target unmutated variant regions.

This CDR3 has 14 residues. Germline V gene lookup returns CDR1 SGHTA and CDR2 FQGNSA. Trimming took 3 bases from V and 1 from J, leaving 8 bases between them. Points on this clone: Antigen specificity is unknown.

The sequence derives from an adult in good health. Source: peripheral blood, taken on day 0 of AZD1222 vaccination. This chain uses TRBV7-2 with TRBJ2-3; D unresolved. CDR3 DNA: TGTGCCAGCAGCTTTGGGGTGCGCACAGATACGCAGTATTTT. Translation gives CASSFGVRTDTQYF.